This TCR beta chain was profiled in a study of T cells in Graves' hyperthyroidism and ophthalmopathy. General study results and limits: Median prediction lead before ophthalmopathy onset was 6 to 8 months with the model. Blood samples included most of the expanded thyroid clonotypes exceeding 0.001. Separation of ophthalmopathy from stable hyperthyroidism was achieved by a 13 V-J model.

Thyroid ultrasound and orbital computed tomography, with clinical symptoms and serum thyroxine and TRAb, informed diagnoses. CDR1 is MGHRA, CDR2 YSYEKL, per germline. V lost 6 bases and J lost 1, with 16 bases in between. The CDR3 runs to 15 residues. Amplified TCR beta CDR3 regions derived from RNA transcripts. The HTBI primer set was used in a first-round RT-PCR of the TCR CDR3. TCRdb analysed the multiplex PCR reads with MiXCR anew, one entry per CDR3 protein. The sample records 660,000 or so distinct CDR3 sequences, just under 45% being singletons. A word on this clonotype: Its antigen is unidentified.

The source of this sequence is an adult man with Graves' disease, either hyperthyroidism or ophthalmopathy (not recorded which). V and J are TRBV4-1 and TRBJ2-7; maybe TRBD1 (6 bases). Sequencing was carried out using peripheral blood or thyroid tissue (not recorded which). The CDR3 sequence is CASRSTGLTSYEQYF. The DNA of the CDR3 is TGCGCCAGCAGATCCACAGGGCTAACTTCCTACGAGCAGTACTTC.